This is a list of T cell receptor beta chains from one sample in a study of cytomegalovirus exposure and HLA in healthy donors. The method was immunoSEQ multiplex PCR; TCRdb's version includes in-frame clones alone and lacks a portion of them. The data show roughly 140,000 clones, 80% to 90% seen once. Sequenced material: PBMCs. These receptors were collected from a boy between 2 and 10 years old in good health and CMV-seronegative. CDR3s include the opening cysteine and the closing phenylalanine or tryptophan. D genes are given only for firm matches. The size of a clone is reported for some rows only, either as once, few or many, or as a class for expanded clones.

v_call	j_call	d_call	clone_size	cdr3_nt	cdr3_aa
TRBV7-9	TRBJ1-2	.	few	TGTGCCAGCAGCTTCGAAATGAACTCGGTCGGGTCACCGGATGGCTACACCTTC	CASSFEMNSVGSPDGYTF
TRBV4-1	TRBJ2-3	TRBD2	.	TGCGCCAGCAGCCAAGAGGGGACTAGCGGGAGGGCCCGGTTTGTCGATACGCAGTATTTT	CASSQEGTSGRARFVDTQYF
TRBV5-1	TRBJ1-1	.	.	TGCGCCAGCAGCTTCAAATCACAGGGAGTAGGCACTGAAGCTTTCTTT	CASSFKSQGVGTEAFF
TRBV6-5	TRBJ2-1	.	.	TGTGCCAGCAGTTACTACCTGGGCGTCAATGAGCAGTTCTTC	CASSYYLGVNEQFF
TRBV6-1	TRBJ2-5	TRBD1	.	TGTGCCAGCAGTCCCGGGACAGGGGATCAAGAGACCCAGTACTTC	CASSPGTGDQETQYF
TRBV28	TRBJ2-7	.	.	TGTGCCAGCCACGAACCAGGGAAACAGTCCTACGAGCAGTACTTC	CASHEPGKQSYEQYF
TRBV27	TRBJ2-7	TRBD2	.	TGTGCCAGCAGGCCTCCAGCGGGACCTCACTACGAGCAGTACTTC	CASRPPAGPHYEQYF
TRBV6-1	TRBJ1-3	.	.	TGTGCCAGTACGCGGTCTGGAAACACCATATATTTT	CASTRSGNTIYF
TRBV27	TRBJ2-1	TRBD2	.	TGTGCCAGCAGTTTACTTCGCCTAGCGGGAGCGTCTGGGTTGTACAATGAGCAGTTCTTC	CASSLLRLAGASGLYNEQFF
TRBV29-1	TRBJ1-2	.	.	TGCAGCTACTGGACTTCACGGGATGGCTACACCTTC	CSYWTSRDGYTF
TRBV7-9	TRBJ2-3	.	.	TGTTCCAGCAGCTTACAAGGCAGGACATCAAGCACAGATACGCAGTATTTT	CSSSLQGRTSSTDTQYF
TRBV10-3	TRBJ1-5	.	.	TGTGCCATCAGTGAACCCCCGGTACATCAGCCCCAGCATTTT	CAISEPPVHQPQHF
TRBV19	TRBJ1-1	.	once	TGTGCCAGTACCGAACGACTCGAAGCTTTCTTT	CASTERLEAFF
TRBV27	TRBJ1-5	TRBD1	.	TGTGCCAGCAGTTCGCTATTCGACAGGGGGAGCAATCAGCCCCAGCATTTT	CASSSLFDRGSNQPQHF
TRBV29-1	TRBJ1-2	.	few	TGCAGCGTTGAGAGTTCCCAAAGTAACTATGGCTACACCTTC	CSVESSQSNYGYTF
TRBV5-4	TRBJ2-3	TRBD2	.	TGTGCCAGCAGCTTGGGTGATGGGGCGGGGGGGCGAGATACGCAGTATTTT	CASSLGDGAGGRDTQYF
TRBV5-4	TRBJ2-1	.	.	TGTGCCAGCAGCCGGATGGGGGGACAGTACAATGAGCAGTTCTTC	CASSRMGGQYNEQFF
TRBV5-1	TRBJ1-6	TRBD1	.	TGCGCCAGCAGCCCGAGGGACAGGGCGACTTCACCCCTCCACTTT	CASSPRDRATSPLHF
TRBV5-1	TRBJ1-3	.	.	TGCGCCAGCAGCCTGGGCCTACTCCAGGACACCATATATTTT	CASSLGLLQDTIYF
TRBV5-1	TRBJ1-5	.	.	TGCGCCAGCAGCCCGGACCCGGCGGGAACCGTTAGCAATCAGCCCCAGCATTTT	CASSPDPAGTVSNQPQHF